One sample yielded the 23 T cell receptor beta chains listed below, sequenced in a study of blood T cell repertoires in COVID-19. Clones were sequenced by immunoSEQ multiplex PCR, and TCRdb holds only the in-frame ones, with some missing. Here the sample spans roughly 290,000 clones, more than 65% being singletons. The specimen sequenced was peripheral blood. The receptor source for this set is a person between 65 and 79 years old with COVID-19, enrolled during active disease.

The V call is TRBV10-2, the J call TRBJ2-1; possible D gene TRBD2, 6 bases. The V and J ends lost 5 bases and 0 bases respectively, with 11 bases between them. CDR3 length: 15 amino acids. Germline V gives CDR1 WSHSY, CDR2 SAAADI. DNA of the CDR3: TGCGCCAGCAGTAATCGGGGGAGCTCCTACAATGAGCAGTTCTTC. Residues: CASSNRGSSYNEQFF.

The genes are TRBV27 and TRBJ2-3; 7 nucleotides line up with TRBD2. Trimming took 3 bases from V and 2 from J; bases not matched to a gene: 2. Germline assignment: CDR1 MNHEY and CDR2 SMNVEV (reference sequence). This CDR3 has 14 amino acids. In DNA form, the CDR3 reads TGTGCCAGCAGTTTCGGGAGGAACACAGATACGCAGTATTTT. Protein sequence: CASSFGRNTDTQYF.

The V and J genes are TRBV3-1 (or the pseudogene TRBV3-2) and TRBJ1-3; TRBD1 matches 7 bases. The germline V gene encodes CDR1 LGHDT and CDR2 YNNKEL (reference sequence). V trimming: 6 bases; J trimming: 2 bases; junction bases outside the gene matches: 4. The CDR3 loop spans 14 amino acids. CDR3 sequence reads: CASSRQGPGNTIYF. The CDR3 DNA reads as TGTGCCAGCAGTCGACAGGGCCCTGGAAACACCATATATTTT.

The chain combines TRBV4-2 with TRBJ1-2; no clear D. The germline V gene encodes CDR1 LGHNA and CDR2 YNFKEQ. The CDR3 consists of 13 residues. Trimming left V 0 bases short and J 6 bases short, with 8 bases between. The CDR3 protein is CASSQERGDGYTF. CDR3 bases: TGTGCCAGCAGCCAAGAACGAGGAGATGGCTACACCTTC.

The chain combines TRBV5-5 with TRBJ2-3, with a tentative D call TRBD2 (6 bases). This CDR3 is built from 15 residues. Between the trimmed V and J ends, which lost 4 bases and 0 bases, there was a span of 12 bases. Germline V gene lookup returns CDR1 SGHKS and CDR2 YYEKEE (reference sequence). The CDR3 DNA reads as TGTGCCAGCAGCCGGGAGACTACCAGCACAGATACGCAGTATTTT. Amino acids: CASSRETTSTDTQYF.

This clone has just one count. The chain is built from TRBV9 and TRBJ2-3; TRBD2 matches at 7 bases. The CDR3 loop spans 16 amino acids. The V gene's germline CDR1 is SGDLS and CDR2 YYNGEE. After removal of 1 base from V and 2 bases from J, the junction contained 7 bases not matched to a gene. Here the CDR3 reads CASSVSSGSYTDTQYF. The CDR3 DNA sequence: TGTGCCAGCAGCGTAAGTAGCGGGTCGTACACAGATACGCAGTATTTT. The whole variable domain, filled in from reference TRBV9 and TRBJ2-3, reads DSGVTQTPKHLITATGQRVTLRCSPRSGDLSVYWYQQSLDQGLQFLIQYYNGEERAKGNILERFSAQQFPDLHSELNLSSLELGDSALYFCASSVSSGSYTDTQYFGPGTRLTVL.

The V and J genes are TRBV5-4 and TRBJ2-7, with D perhaps matching TRBD1 (5 bases). V shed 4 bases and J shed 2 bases, with 13 bases lying between them. This CDR3 contains 14 residues. Per germline, CDR1 SGHNT and CDR2 YYREEE (reference sequence). CDR3: CASSVGQGTYEQYF. For the CDR3, the DNA is TGTGCCAGCAGCGTAGGGCAGGGTACCTACGAGCAGTACTTC.

In its sample, this clone was seen a few times. This chain uses TRBV19 with TRBJ2-1; TRBD2 might be the D (5 bases). There are 14 residues in the CDR3. The germline gives CDR1 LNHDA, CDR2 SQIVND (reference sequence). Trimming removed 4 bases at V and 10 bases at J, with 17 bases between. CDR3 protein: CASSTATGEVEQFF. The CDR3 DNA reads TGTGCCAGTAGTACCGCCACCGGGGAAGTAGAGCAGTTCTTC.

V and J are TRBV2 and TRBJ2-1; D call uncertain. The germline CDR1 and CDR2 sequences are SNHLY and FYNNEI. Trimming left V 6 bases short and J 9 bases short, with 12 bases between. The CDR3 is 12 residues long. CDR3 sequence: CASRLGSLEQFF. CDR3 coding DNA: TGTGCCAGCAGACTGGGTAGCCTTGAGCAGTTCTTC.

V gene TRBV28 combines with J gene TRBJ2-5, with a tentative D call TRBD2 (6 bases). Trimming stripped 3 bases from V and 10 bases from J, with 21 bases between. CDR3 length: 15 amino acids. Germline V gene sequence: CDR1 MDHEN, CDR2 SYDVKM. DNA of the CDR3: TGTGCCAGCAGTTTTGAGGGGCGGTACTTGGAGGGCCAGTACTTC. It specifies CASSFEGRYLEGQYF.

The chain couples TRBV24-1 to TRBJ2-1; 7 bases agree with TRBD2. CDR1 and CDR2 (germline): KGHDR, SFDVKD. This CDR3 is built from 17 residues. After removal of 0 bases from V and 5 bases from J, the junction contained 9 bases not matched to a gene. The CDR3 region is CATSDLWGPGLHNEQFF. For the CDR3, the DNA is TGTGCCACCAGTGATTTGTGGGGACCGGGACTACACAATGAGCAGTTCTTC.

The V and J genes are TRBV28 and TRBJ2-1; maybe TRBD1 (5 bases). Per the germline V gene, CDR1 is MDHEN and CDR2 is SYDVKM. CDR3 length: 13 amino acids. Trimming cost V 5 bases and J 3 bases, with 8 bases left between them. The CDR3 spells CASSPDNYNEQFF. CDR3 in DNA: TGTGCCAGCAGTCCGGACAACTACAATGAGCAGTTCTTC.

The chain uses TRBV5-5 and TRBJ2-1; the D gene is possibly TRBD2 (5 bases). Germline V gives CDR1 SGHKS, CDR2 YYEKEE (reference sequence). The CDR3 spans 12 residues. The V and J ends lost 4 bases and 9 bases respectively, with 11 bases between them. CDR3 sequence (DNA): TGTGCCAGCAGCCCTAACGAGGGTGAGCAGTTCTTC. It codes for CASSPNEGEQFF. The full variable domain, its missing parts supplied by reference TRBV5-5 and TRBJ2-1, is DAGVTQSPTHLIKTRGQQVTLRCSPISGHKSVSWYQQVLGQGPQFIFQYYEKEERGRGNFPDRFSARQFPNYSSELNVNALLLGDSALYLCASSPNEGEQFFGPGTRLTVL.

This chain joins TRBV12-3 or TRBV12-4 and TRBJ2-6; D may be TRBD2 (5 bases). The CDR3 has 13 amino acids. Between the trimmed V and J ends, which lost 8 bases and 1 base, there was a span of 6 bases. CDR3: CASGRSGANVLTF. CDR3 DNA sequence: TGTGCCAGCGGGAGATCTGGGGCCAACGTCCTGACTTTC.

The J gene is TRBJ1-2, the V gene TRBV27, with D perhaps TRBD1 (6 bases). The V end was cut by 3 bases, the J end by 8 bases, with 13 bases between. This CDR3 region has 13 residues. CDR1 and CDR2 (germline): MNHEY, SMNVEV (reference sequence). The CDR3 is CASSFRGAGGYTF. CDR3 sequence (DNA): TGTGCCAGCAGTTTCCGGGGGGCTGGAGGCTACACCTTC.

This chain joins TRBV7-9 and TRBJ2-5; unclear D gene. The V end lost 4 bases, the J end lost 2 bases, and 14 bases lay between the germline ends. The CDR3 is made up of 15 amino acids. Germline V gene lookup returns CDR1 SEHNR and CDR2 FQNEAQ (reference sequence). The DNA of the CDR3 is TGTGCCAGCAGCTCCCGAACCGGGTCTCAAGAGACCCAGTACTTC. Encoded protein: CASSSRTGSQETQYF.

The V and J genes are TRBV30 and TRBJ2-7, with TRBD2 identical over 8 bases. Germline V CDR1 and CDR2: GTSNPN, SVGIG (reference sequence). Trimming took 2 bases from V and 0 from J; bases not matched to a gene: 6. CDR3 length: 15 residues. The CDR3, as DNA: TGTGCCTGGAGTTTAGTTAGCGGGATCTCCTACGAGCAGTACTTC. Encoded protein: CAWSLVSGISYEQYF.

The chain recombines TRBV30 with TRBJ2-1; tentative D call: TRBD2 (5 bases). The CDR3 runs to 14 residues. Germline V gives CDR1 GTSNPN, CDR2 SVGIG (reference sequence). V shed 2 bases and J shed 3 bases, with 11 bases lying between them. DNA for the CDR3: TGTGCCTGGAGTCCGCTCCGGGGCTACAATGAGCAGTTCTTC. It codes for CAWSPLRGYNEQFF.

In its sample, this clone was seen many times. The chain recombines TRBV2 with TRBJ2-2; D is perhaps TRBD2 (5 bases). Germline lookup yields CDR1 SNHLY and CDR2 FYNNEI. The V and J ends lost 0 bases and 6 bases respectively, with 20 bases between them. This CDR3 spans 18 amino acids. In nucleotides, the CDR3 is TGTGCCAGCAGTGAAGCGTTAGGACGGGTGGCGGGTCCCGGGGAGCTGTTTTTT. Its protein is CASSEALGRVAGPGELFF.

J is TRBJ2-1 and V is TRBV29-1; 8 bases match TRBD1. Germline CDR1 SQVTM, CDR2 ANQGSEA. This CDR3 is built from 11 residues. V shed 7 bases, J shed 9 bases, and the junction held 5 bases outside the gene matches. CDR3 in amino acids: CSGRTGLEQFF. The CDR3 DNA sequence: TGCAGCGGAAGGACAGGGCTTGAGCAGTTCTTC.

The chain joins TRBV5-4 to TRBJ2-7; 8 positions match TRBD1. The CDR3 consists of 13 residues. Germline V gene sequence: CDR1 SGHNT, CDR2 YYREEE (reference sequence). The J segment lost 3 bases and the V segment lost 5 bases, leaving 4 bases of the junction unmatched. This CDR3 is CASSADRGYEQYF. The CDR3 region has the DNA TGTGCCAGCAGTGCAGACAGGGGCTACGAGCAGTACTTC.

Concerning this clone: One end of the junction varies from germline; a read error may be responsible. The chain uses TRBV11-2 and TRBJ2-7; a possible D gene is TRBD2 (6 bases). The CDR3 loop spans 13 amino acids. Germline V gene lookup returns CDR1 SGHAT and CDR2 FQNNGV. The CDR3 sequence is CANSQGLPYEQYF. As DNA, the CDR3 is TGTGCCAACAGCCAGGGACTGCCCTACGAGCAGTACTTC. The complete variable domain, with remaining parts taken from reference TRBV11-2 and TRBJ2-7, reads EAGVAQSPRYKIIEKRQSVAFWCNPISGHATLYWYQQILGQGPKLLIQFQNNGVVDDSQLPKDRFSAERLKGVDSTLKIQPAKLEDSAVYLCANSQGLPYEQYFGPGTRLTVT.

The chain has TRBV10-2 and TRBJ2-5; 9 bases are a match to TRBD1. The trim removed 4 bases at V and 5 bases at J, leaving 2 bases unmatched. CDR3 length: 13 amino acids. The germline V gene encodes CDR1 WSHSY and CDR2 SAAADI. DNA of the CDR3: TGCGCCAGCAGTGTACAGGGGGCCGAGACCCAGTACTTC. Amino acids: CASSVQGAETQYF.